The T cell receptor (beta chain) described here comes from a study of blood T cell repertoires in COVID-19. About the study: Samples taken during acute and convalescent COVID-19 were collected in the United States, Italy and Spain. Nucleic acid was either cDNA or gDNA, and it came from T cells, B-cell-depleted T cells, or PBMCs.

Sequencing was performed with immunoSEQ multiplex PCR; in TCRdb, only in-frame clones are kept and a portion is missing. This table has about 260,000 clones, over 80% appearing once. The V segment lost 5 bases and the J segment 8 bases; nucleotides outside the gene matches: 11. Germline CDR1 and CDR2: SGHRS and YFSETQ. The CDR3 is made up of 15 amino acids. Seattle enrolled patients during active infection and tracked them longitudinally. This sequence joins TRBV5-1 and TRBJ1-4, with 8 bases fitting TRBD1. Source material: peripheral blood. This clonotype originated in a woman aged 65 to 85 with COVID-19, enrolled during active disease. The CDR3 bases are TGCGCCAGCAGACCTCGACAGGGGATGGGCGAAAAACTGTTTTTT. It encodes CASRPRQGMGEKLFF.